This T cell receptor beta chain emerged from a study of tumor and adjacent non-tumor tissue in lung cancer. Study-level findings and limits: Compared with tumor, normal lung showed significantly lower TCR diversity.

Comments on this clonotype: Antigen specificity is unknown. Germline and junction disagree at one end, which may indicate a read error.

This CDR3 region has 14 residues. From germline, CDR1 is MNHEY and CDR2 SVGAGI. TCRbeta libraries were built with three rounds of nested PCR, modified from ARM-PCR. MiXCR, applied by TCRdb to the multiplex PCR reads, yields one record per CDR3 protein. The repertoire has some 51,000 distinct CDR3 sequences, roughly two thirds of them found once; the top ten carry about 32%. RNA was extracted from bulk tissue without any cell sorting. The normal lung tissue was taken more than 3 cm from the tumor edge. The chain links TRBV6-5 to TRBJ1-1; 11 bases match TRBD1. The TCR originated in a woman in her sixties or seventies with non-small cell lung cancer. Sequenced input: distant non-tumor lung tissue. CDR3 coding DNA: TGTGCCAGCAGGGACAGGGGGCCTGGGACTGAAGCTTTCTTC. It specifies CASRDRGPGTEAFF.